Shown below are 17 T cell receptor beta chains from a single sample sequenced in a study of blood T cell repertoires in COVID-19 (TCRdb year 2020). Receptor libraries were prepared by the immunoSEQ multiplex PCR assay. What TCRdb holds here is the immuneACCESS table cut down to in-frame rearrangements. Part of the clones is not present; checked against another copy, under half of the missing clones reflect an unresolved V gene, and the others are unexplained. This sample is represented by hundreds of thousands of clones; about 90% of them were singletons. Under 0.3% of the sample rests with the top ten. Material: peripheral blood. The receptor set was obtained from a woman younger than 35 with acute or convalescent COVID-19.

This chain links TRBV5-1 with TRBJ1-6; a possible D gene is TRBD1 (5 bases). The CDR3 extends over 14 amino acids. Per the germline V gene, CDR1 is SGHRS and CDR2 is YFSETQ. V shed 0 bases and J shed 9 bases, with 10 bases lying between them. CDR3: CASSLDGAPSPLHF. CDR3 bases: TGCGCCAGCAGCTTGGATGGGGCGCCTTCACCCCTCCACTTT.

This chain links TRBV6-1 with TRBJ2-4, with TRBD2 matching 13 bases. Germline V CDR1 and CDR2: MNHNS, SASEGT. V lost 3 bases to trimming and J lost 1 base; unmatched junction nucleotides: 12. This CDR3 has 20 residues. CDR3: CASSDPGLAGLSGAKNIQYF. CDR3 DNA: TGTGCCAGCAGTGACCCGGGACTAGCGGGGCTCTCGGGGGCCAAAAACATTCAGTACTTC.

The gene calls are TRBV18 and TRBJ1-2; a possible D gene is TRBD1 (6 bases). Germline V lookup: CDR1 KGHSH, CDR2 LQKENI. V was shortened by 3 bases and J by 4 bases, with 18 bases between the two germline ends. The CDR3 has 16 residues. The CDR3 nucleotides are TGTGCCAGCTCACCTTTGGATCAGGGGTTAGTCTATGGCTACACCTTC. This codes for CASSPLDQGLVYGYTF.

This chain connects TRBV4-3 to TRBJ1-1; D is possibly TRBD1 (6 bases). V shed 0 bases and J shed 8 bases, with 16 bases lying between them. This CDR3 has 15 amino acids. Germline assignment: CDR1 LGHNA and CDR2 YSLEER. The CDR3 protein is CASSQDEGGVGEAFF. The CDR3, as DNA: TGCGCCAGCAGCCAAGATGAAGGGGGGGTGGGGGAAGCTTTCTTT.

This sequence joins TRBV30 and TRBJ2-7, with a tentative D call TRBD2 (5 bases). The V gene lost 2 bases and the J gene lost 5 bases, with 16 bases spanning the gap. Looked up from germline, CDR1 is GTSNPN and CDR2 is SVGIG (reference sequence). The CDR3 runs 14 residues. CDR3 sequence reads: CAWSPDWATHEQYF. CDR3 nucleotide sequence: TGTGCCTGGAGTCCGGACTGGGCAACCCACGAGCAGTACTTC.

Here the CDR3 DNA reads TGTGCCAGCAGTGAATGGGCTGCTGGAAACACCATATATTTT. Amino acid sequence: CASSEWAAGNTIYF. The chain recombines TRBV6-1 with TRBJ1-3; no clear D gene. The CDR3 runs to 14 residues. Trimming took 2 bases from V and 2 from J, leaving 7 bases between them. Germline lookup yields CDR1 MNHNS and CDR2 SASEGT.

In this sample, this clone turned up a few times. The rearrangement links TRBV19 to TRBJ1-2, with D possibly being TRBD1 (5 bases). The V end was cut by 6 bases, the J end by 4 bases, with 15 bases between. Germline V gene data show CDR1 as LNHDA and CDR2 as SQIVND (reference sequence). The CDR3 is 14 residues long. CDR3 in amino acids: CASSPVTGPYGYTF. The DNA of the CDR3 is TGTGCCAGTAGCCCCGTAACAGGACCCTATGGCTACACCTTC.

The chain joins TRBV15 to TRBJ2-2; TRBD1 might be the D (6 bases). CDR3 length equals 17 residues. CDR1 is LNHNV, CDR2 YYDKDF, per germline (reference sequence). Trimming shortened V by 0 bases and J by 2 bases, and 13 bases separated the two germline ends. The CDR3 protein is CATSRDFRTANTGELFF. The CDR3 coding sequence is TGTGCCACCAGCAGAGATTTTAGGACAGCTAACACCGGGGAGCTGTTTTTT.

The CDR3 bases are TGTGCCAGCAGCGCTTCCACGGGAGAGGGGCGCGATGGCTACACCTTC. Translating it yields CASSASTGEGRDGYTF. The V call is TRBV9, the J call TRBJ1-2; weak D call: TRBD1 (5 bases). V lost 3 bases to trimming and J lost 6 bases, with 21 bases between them. Per the germline V gene, CDR1 is SGDLS and CDR2 is YYNGEE. The CDR3 is made up of 16 amino acids.

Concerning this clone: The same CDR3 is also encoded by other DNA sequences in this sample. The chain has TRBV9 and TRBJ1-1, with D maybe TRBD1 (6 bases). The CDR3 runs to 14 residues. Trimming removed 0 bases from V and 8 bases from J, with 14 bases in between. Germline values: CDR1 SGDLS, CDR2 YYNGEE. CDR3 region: CASSVGRGGTEAFF. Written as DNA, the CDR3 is TGTGCCAGCAGCGTAGGTAGGGGGGGCACCGAAGCTTTCTTT.

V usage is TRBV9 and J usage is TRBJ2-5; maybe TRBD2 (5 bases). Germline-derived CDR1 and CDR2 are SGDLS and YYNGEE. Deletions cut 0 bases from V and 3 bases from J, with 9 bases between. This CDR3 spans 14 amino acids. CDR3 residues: CASSVDGGEETQYF. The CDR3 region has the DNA TGTGCCAGCAGCGTAGACGGAGGCGAAGAGACCCAGTACTTC.

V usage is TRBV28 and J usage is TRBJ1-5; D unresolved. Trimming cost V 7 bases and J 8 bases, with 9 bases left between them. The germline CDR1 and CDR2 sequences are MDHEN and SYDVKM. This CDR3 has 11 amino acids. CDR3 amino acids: CASTDGKPQHF. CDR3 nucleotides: TGTGCCAGCACCGACGGGAAGCCCCAGCATTTT.

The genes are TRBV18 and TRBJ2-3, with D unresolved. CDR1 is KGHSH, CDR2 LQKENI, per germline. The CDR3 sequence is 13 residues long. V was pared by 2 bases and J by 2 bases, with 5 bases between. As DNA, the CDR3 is TGTGCCAGCTCACCAACAATCACAGATACGCAGTATTTT. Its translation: CASSPTITDTQYF.

The CDR3, as DNA: TGTGCCAGCAGTGTTAGTGGAGTCTACGAGCAGTACTTC. Translated, it gives CASSVSGVYEQYF. The J gene is TRBJ2-7, the V gene TRBV12-3 or TRBV12-4, with D uncertain. Trimming removed 5 bases from V and 3 bases from J, with 11 bases in between. CDR3 length: 13 residues.

As DNA, the CDR3 is TGTGCCAGCAGCTCGACAGGGCCCTTTTCCAATGAGCAGTTCTTC. Protein sequence: CASSSTGPFSNEQFF. The V and J genes are TRBV27 and TRBJ2-1; 7 bases are a match to TRBD1. Germline trimming cut 6 bases from V and 6 bases from J; bases unmatched to any gene: 11. The length of the CDR3 is 15 residues. Germline lookup yields CDR1 MNHEY and CDR2 SMNVEV (reference sequence).

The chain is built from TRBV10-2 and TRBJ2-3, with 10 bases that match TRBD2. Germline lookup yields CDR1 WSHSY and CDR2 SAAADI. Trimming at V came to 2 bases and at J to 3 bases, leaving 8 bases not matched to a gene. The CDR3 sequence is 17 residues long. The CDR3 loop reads CASSESKLAGLTDTQYF. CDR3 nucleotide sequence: TGCGCCAGCAGTGAGAGTAAACTAGCGGGGTTGACAGATACGCAGTATTTT.

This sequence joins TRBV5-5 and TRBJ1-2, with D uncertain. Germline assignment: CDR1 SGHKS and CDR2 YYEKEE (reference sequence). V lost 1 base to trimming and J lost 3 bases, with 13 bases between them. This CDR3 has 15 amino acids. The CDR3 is CASSLLRGFDYGYTF. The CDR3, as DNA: TGTGCCAGCAGCTTGTTGCGGGGATTTGACTATGGCTACACCTTC.